The 8 T cell receptor beta chains below were found in one sample sequenced in a study of patients and donors after allogeneic stem cell transplantation. TCRdb ran MiXCR on the RT-PCR reads and lists one entry per CDR3 protein. The sample has fewer than 500,000 distinct CDR3 sequences; 16% are singletons. Sequencing was done on a sample of blood, either unsorted or a sorted T cell fraction (not recorded which). These receptors were collected from a human donor who was either an allogeneic HSCT recipient or a stem cell or donor lymphocyte infusion donor (not recorded which). It is not recorded whose cells these are; they may come from a transplant donor.

Only a few counts were recorded for this clonotype. This chain uses TRBV7-6 with TRBJ2-3; tentatively, D is TRBD2 (6 bases). The CDR3 contains 15 residues. V was pared by 1 base and J by 6 bases, with 14 bases between. Germline CDR1 reads SGHVS; CDR2 reads FNYEAQ. The CDR3, as DNA: TGTGCCAGCAGCTTAGGTGGGGACTTGGCGGATACGCAGTATTTT. It translates to CASSLGGDLADTQYF.

This clonotype was recorded many times. The chain carries TRBV5-1 and TRBJ2-1, with TRBD2 matching over 8 bases. In germline, CDR1 is SGHRS, CDR2 YFSETQ. Unmatched junction bases numbered 11, after V lost 4 bases and J lost 5 bases. The CDR3 extends over 16 amino acids. The CDR3 protein is CASSDFRAGGDNEQFF. Here the CDR3 DNA reads TGCGCCAGCAGCGATTTTCGGGCGGGAGGAGACAATGAGCAGTTCTTC.

The CDR3 sequence: CASSQEILTGLAGSEQYF. As DNA, the CDR3 is TGTGCCAGCAGCCAAGAAATTTTGACTGGACTAGCGGGGTCGGAGCAGTACTTC. The genes are TRBV3-1 and TRBJ2-7; 12 bases fit TRBD2. Germline trimming cut 0 bases from V and 7 bases from J; bases unmatched to any gene: 13. The CDR3 is made up of 18 amino acids. The germline CDR1 and CDR2 sequences are LGHDT and YNNKEL (reference sequence).

This clonotype has ten or more counts. V and J are TRBV5-1 and TRBJ2-2, with TRBD2 matching 7 bases. The germline V gene encodes CDR1 SGHRS and CDR2 YFSETQ. Trimming cost V 0 bases and J 0 bases; bases outside gene matches: 2. CDR3 length equals 16 residues. The CDR3 protein is CASSLVAGANTGELFF. CDR3 in DNA: TGCGCCAGCAGCTTGGTGGCGGGGGCGAACACCGGGGAGCTGTTTTTT.

This clonotype was observed a handful of times. The rearrangement uses TRBV5-6 and TRBJ2-4; D unclear. Germline V gives CDR1 SGHDT, CDR2 YYEEEE. The V end was cut by 0 bases, the J end by 3 bases, with 13 bases between. This CDR3 has 16 residues. The CDR3 is CASSLAGEQVKNIQYF. CDR3 nucleotides: TGTGCCAGCAGCTTGGCTGGGGAACAAGTCAAAAACATTCAGTACTTC. The full variable domain, in which reference TRBV5-6 and TRBJ2-4 provide the parts outside the CDR3, is DAGVTQSPTHLIKTRGQQVTLRCSPKSGHDTVSWYQQALGQGPQFIFQYYEEEERQRGNFPDRFSGHQFPNYSSELNVNALLLGDSALYLCASSLAGEQVKNIQYFGAGTRLSVL.

This chain links TRBV4-2 with TRBJ2-7; the D gene is possibly TRBD2 (5 bases). The CDR3 runs to 15 residues. Germline V gene lookup returns CDR1 LGHNA and CDR2 YNFKEQ. The ends were cut back, 2 bases at V and 5 bases at J, with 16 bases in the middle. The CDR3 DNA sequence: TGTGCCAGCAGCCAATATTTAGCGAATCCAAACGAGCAGTACTTC. Amino acids: CASSQYLANPNEQYF.

This clonotype was observed a few times. V gene TRBV24-1 combines with J gene TRBJ1-1; D is undetermined. Germline assignment: CDR1 KGHDR and CDR2 SFDVKD. The CDR3 consists of 12 residues. The V end lost 1 base, the J end lost 11 bases, and 10 bases lay between the germline ends. CDR3 DNA: TGTGCCACCAGTGATTTCCCTAGGTCGGCTTTCTTT. Residues: CATSDFPRSAFF.

To note about this clonotype: A read error may explain this, as a much larger clone is one base away. The V gene is TRBV12-3 or TRBV12-4, the J gene TRBJ2-2; D is unresolved. The CDR3 loop spans 12 amino acids. In DNA, the CDR3 is TGTGCCGGCAGTTTGATTCTTTGGGAGCTGTTTTTT. Protein product: CAGSLILWELFF.